The subject of this entry is one TCR beta chain. As handled by the study authors: The authors estimated nucleated cell counts from reference gene primer amplification. Sequencing was performed with immunoSEQ multiplex PCR; in TCRdb, only in-frame clones are kept and a portion is missing. That table supplies the V and J calls and clone size; D and trimming were determined from the DNA. The sample lists fewer than 350,000 clones; about 87% were seen once. Unmatched junction bases numbered 3, after V lost 6 bases and J lost 8 bases. Per germline, CDR1 MGHDK and CDR2 SYGVNS. The CDR3 consists of 13 residues. The data derive from a study of blood T cell repertoires in COVID-19. As for the study in general: Acute and convalescent COVID-19 specimens originated in the United States, Italy and Spain. In each case, the material was cDNA or gDNA derived from T cells, B-cell-depleted T cells, or PBMCs.

Seattle's enrolled individuals joined amid active infection and were then monitored longitudinally. The TCR comes from a woman aged 25-40 years with COVID-19, enrolled during active disease. The sequenced sample consisted of peripheral blood. V is TRBV25-1 and J is TRBJ2-2; 10 bases align to TRBD1. CDR3 coding DNA: TGTGCCAGCAGAGACAGGGGGCTGGGGGAGCTGTTTTTT. Translation gives CASRDRGLGELFF.